This is a list of T cell receptor beta chains from one sample in a study of blood T cell repertoires in COVID-19. Using immunoSEQ multiplex PCR, the repertoire was profiled, and TCRdb retains in-frame clones only, with some absent. The table has about 200,000 clones, 80% to 90% seen once; the top ten hold approximately 5.9%. Sequencing input: peripheral blood. These receptors came from a man aged 80 or over with acute or convalescent COVID-19. The CDR3 runs from the conserved cysteine through the conserved F or W. Fields, in order: clone size, V gene, J gene, D gene, CDR3 length, CDR3 DNA, CDR3 protein. A D gene is named only where the DNA matches it firmly. Not all rows give a size; the values are once, few, many and, for expanded clones, a class.

size: -; V: TRBV13; J: TRBJ2-5; D: -; length: 16; DNA: TGTGCCAGCAGGGGGATCCGTAACGCAGGGAAGGAGACCCAGTACTTC; CDR3: CASRGIRNAGKETQYF
size: -; V: TRBV11-2; J: TRBJ2-5; D: -; length: 13; DNA: TGTGCCAGCAGCGGGCTACTAGTAGAGACCCAGTACTTC; CDR3: CASSGLLVETQYF
size: once; V: TRBV21-1; J: TRBJ1-4; D: -; length: 17; DNA: TGTGCCAGCACCCATTGGAGGGGGGGGGTCACTAATGAAAAACTGTTTTTT; CDR3: CASTHWRGGVTNEKLFF
size: few; V: TRBV7-6; J: TRBJ1-1; D: -; length: 13; DNA: TGTGCCAGCAGCTTAGATTTAAACACTGAAGCTTTCTTT; CDR3: CASSLDLNTEAFF
size: once; V: TRBV27; J: TRBJ2-2; D: -; length: 16; DNA: TGTGCCAGCAGTTTAAAACGGGACACGATCACCGGGGAGCTGTTTTTT; CDR3: CASSLKRDTITGELFF
size: -; V: TRBV10-3; J: TRBJ2-1; D: TRBD1; length: 12; DNA: TGTGCCATCAGTTCAGGGGGCAGTGAGCAGTTCTTC; CDR3: CAISSGGSEQFF
size: -; V: TRBV10-3; J: TRBJ2-2; D: TRBD1; length: 15; DNA: TGTGCCATCAGCCCGGGACAGGGGAACACCGGGGAGCTGTTTTTT; CDR3: CAISPGQGNTGELFF
size: -; V: TRBV24-1; J: TRBJ1-5; D: -; length: 12; DNA: TGTGCCACCAGTGATTGGACCGGGACACAGCATTTT; CDR3: CATSDWTGTQHF
size: once; V: TRBV10-1; J: TRBJ2-2; D: -; length: 14; DNA: TGCGCCAGCAGCATAGGACTCAACACCGGGGAGCTGTTTTTT; CDR3: CASSIGLNTGELFF
size: -; V: TRBV14; J: TRBJ2-5; D: TRBD2; length: 15; DNA: TGTGCCAGCAGCCAACGGGGAGGGCCACAAGAGACCCAGTACTTC; CDR3: CASSQRGGPQETQYF
size: -; V: TRBV6-5; J: TRBJ2-2; D: -; length: 14; DNA: TGTGCCAGCAGTTACTCGGGGCCCGGCGGGGAGCTGTTTTTT; CDR3: CASSYSGPGGELFF
size: once; V: TRBV7-6; J: TRBJ1-2; D: -; length: 16; DNA: TGTGCCAGCAGCTTAACGGGGGGGGCGCCTAACTATGGCTACACCTTC; CDR3: CASSLTGGAPNYGYTF
size: -; V: TRBV9; J: TRBJ1-6; D: -; length: 15; DNA: TGTGCCAGCAGCGTAGCGGGGGGGCCGAATTCACCCCTCCACTTT; CDR3: CASSVAGGPNSPLHF
size: -; V: TRBV9; J: TRBJ2-1; D: -; length: 15; DNA: TGTGCCAGCAGCGTGGAGTTTGGGTCCTACAATGAGCAGTTCTTC; CDR3: CASSVEFGSYNEQFF
size: -; V: TRBV2; J: TRBJ1-6; D: TRBD1; length: 14; DNA: TGTGCCAGCAGTCGGGACAGGGGTCTATCACCCCTCCACTTT; CDR3: CASSRDRGLSPLHF
size: -; V: TRBV7-3; J: TRBJ1-5; D: -; length: 15; DNA: TGTGCCAGCAGCTCCATCGGCGGCGAGAATCAGCCCCAGCATTTT; CDR3: CASSSIGGENQPQHF
size: -; V: TRBV28; J: TRBJ1-1; D: -; length: 15; DNA: TGTGCCAGCAGTTCGCCCACAGGAGCGAACACTGAAGCTTTCTTT; CDR3: CASSSPTGANTEAFF
size: -; V: TRBV28; J: TRBJ1-1; D: -; length: 13; DNA: TGTGCCAGCACCCATCCTGGGGGCCGAGAAGCTTTCTTT; CDR3: CASTHPGGREAFF
size: once; V: TRBV2; J: TRBJ2-3; D: -; length: 16; DNA: TGTGCCAGCAGTGATTTCGAGCGGATTAGCACAGATACGCAGTATTTT; CDR3: CASSDFERISTDTQYF
size: -; V: TRBV24-1; J: TRBJ2-5; D: -; length: 13; DNA: TGTGCCACAGGCGACGGGTCCCAAGAGACCCAGTACTTC; CDR3: CATGDGSQETQYF
size: -; V: TRBV25-1; J: TRBJ2-6; D: TRBD1; length: 18; DNA: TGTGCCAGCAGAGAGACCGGGACAGTGGATTCTGGGGCCAACGTCCTGACTTTC; CDR3: CASRETGTVDSGANVLTF
size: -; V: TRBV4-2; J: TRBJ2-1; D: TRBD2; length: 16; DNA: TGTGCCAGCAGCCAGAGCGGGAGGGCCTCCTACAATGAGCAGTTCTTC; CDR3: CASSQSGRASYNEQFF
size: -; V: TRBV10-3; J: TRBJ2-3; D: -; length: 15; DNA: TGTGCCATCAGTGAGTCGGAAAGCGCCACAGATACGCAGTATTTT; CDR3: CAISESESATDTQYF
size: -; V: TRBV19; J: TRBJ1-2; D: -; length: 14; DNA: TGTGCCAGTAGTATTCGGGGGGGCCCCTATGGCTACACCTTC; CDR3: CASSIRGGPYGYTF
size: -; V: TRBV7-2; J: TRBJ1-4; D: -; length: 13; DNA: TGTGCCAGCAGCTTCGTCGGAGTCGAAAAACTGTTTTTT; CDR3: CASSFVGVEKLFF
size: -; V: TRBV28; J: TRBJ1-2; D: -; length: 12; DNA: TGTGCCAGCGGCAGGGGTAACTATGGCTACACCTTC; CDR3: CASGRGNYGYTF
size: -; V: TRBV29-1; J: TRBJ2-7; D: TRBD2; length: 15; DNA: TGCAGCGTTGAAGGTTTTAGCGGGAGGGCCAACGAGCAGTACTTC; CDR3: CSVEGFSGRANEQYF
size: -; V: TRBV24-1; J: TRBJ1-4; D: -; length: 13; DNA: TGTGCCACCAGCCAGGGACAAGAGGAAAAACTGTTTTTT; CDR3: CATSQGQEEKLFF
size: -; V: TRBV28; J: TRBJ2-1; D: -; length: 15; DNA: TGTGCCAGCAGTTTTGATGGGAGTCCCTACAATGAGCAGTTCTTC; CDR3: CASSFDGSPYNEQFF
size: -; V: TRBV5-1; J: TRBJ2-7; D: TRBD1; length: 14; DNA: TGCGCCAGCAGCAAAGGACAGGGGGGGTACGAGCAGTACTTC; CDR3: CASSKGQGGYEQYF
size: -; V: TRBV7-2; J: TRBJ2-1; D: -; length: 12; DNA: TGTGCCAGCAGCTTAATAGCGGTTATGCAGTTCTTC; CDR3: CASSLIAVMQFF
size: -; V: TRBV6-5; J: TRBJ1-1; D: -; length: 15; DNA: TGTGCCAGCAGTTACTCCGGCAGGGGAAACACTGAAGCTTTCTTT; CDR3: CASSYSGRGNTEAFF
size: -; V: TRBV11-2; J: TRBJ2-1; D: TRBD2; length: 14; DNA: TGTGCCAGCAGCCAACCGGGCGGGGGGGAGGAGCAGTTCTTC; CDR3: CASSQPGGGEEQFF
size: -; V: TRBV25-1; J: TRBJ2-5; D: TRBD2; length: 16; DNA: TGTGCCAGCACCGGACTAGGACCGAACAAAAGAGAGACCCAGTACTTC; CDR3: CASTGLGPNKRETQYF